The rows below give T cell receptor beta chains drawn from one sample of a study of T cells in Graves' hyperthyroidism and ophthalmopathy. TCRdb re-derived calls from the multiplex PCR reads in MiXCR, one entry per CDR3 protein. Here the sample spans roughly 700,000 distinct CDR3 sequences, 17% being singletons. Sequencing was carried out using blood. The receptors were sampled from a man aged 45 to 65 with Graves' hyperthyroidism. The CDR3 runs from the conserved cysteine through the conserved F or W. A D gene is named only where the DNA matches it firmly. Clone sizes are given selectively: once, few, many, or a class where the clone is expanded.

V	size	D	J	DNA	CDR3
TRBV28	many	TRBD2	TRBJ2-1	TGTGCCAGCAGTTCCAGAGCTGGGACTAGAGGTGCTTCCTACAATGAGCAGTTCTTC	CASSSRAGTRGASYNEQFF
TRBV14	few	.	TRBJ2-2	TGTGCCAGCAGCCAACAAGGAGGCACCGGGGAGCTGTTTTTT	CASSQQGGTGELFF
TRBV2	many	TRBD1	TRBJ2-7	TGTGCCAGCAGGAACAGGGGTAGCTCCTACGAGCAGTACTTC	CASRNRGSSYEQYF
TRBV19	.	TRBD2	TRBJ2-7	TGTGCCAGTAGTATCAGCGGGACCATGCGGTCCTACGAGCAGTACTTC	CASSISGTMRSYEQYF
TRBV6-1	few	TRBD2	TRBJ2-1	TGTGCCAGCAGTAGGACTAGCGGGAGTTCTAGGGCCTACAATGAGCAGTTCTTC	CASSRTSGSSRAYNEQFF
TRBV9	.	TRBD2	TRBJ2-2	TGTGCCAGCAGCCCCGGGACTAGCGGTAACACCGGGGAGCTGTTTTTT	CASSPGTSGNTGELFF
TRBV29-1	many	TRBD2	TRBJ2-3	TGCAGCGTAGCGGGAGGGGACACAGATACGCAGTATTTT	CSVAGGDTDTQYF
TRBV29-1	many	.	TRBJ1-2	TGCAGCGTTGAAGAGGCAGTCGCTAACTATGGCTACACCTTC	CSVEEAVANYGYTF
TRBV10-3	.	TRBD1	TRBJ2-3	TGTGCCATCAGTGGGGGACAGGGGTACGAAGATACGCAGTATTTT	CAISGGQGYEDTQYF
TRBV3-2	.	.	TRBJ2-3	TGTGCCAGCAGCCATCATAGCGGGAGCGGAACAGATACGCAGTATTTT	CASSHHSGSGTDTQYF
TRBV7-2	many	TRBD2	TRBJ2-1	TGTGCCAGCAGCCCGGGACAGGGTAGGCTAGCGGGAGGGGACAATGAGCAGTTCTTC	CASSPGQGRLAGGDNEQFF
TRBV12-3/TRBV12-4	many	.	TRBJ2-3	TGTGCCAGCAGTTTCGCCCTCGAACCCCGGACCCATACGCAGTATTTT	CASSFALEPRTHTQYF
TRBV12-3/TRBV12-4	many	.	TRBJ1-1	TGTGCTATCTACCCGGGGGGGGGTGAAGCTTTCTTT	CAIYPGGGEAFF
TRBV14	.	.	TRBJ2-5	TGTGCCAGCAGCCAAAATTGGGAAGAAGAGACCCAGTACTTC	CASSQNWEEETQYF
TRBV6-1	few	.	TRBJ2-7	TGTGCCAGCCTTAGATCCGGGAGCTCCTACGAGCAGTACTTC	CASLRSGSSYEQYF
TRBV2	many	.	TRBJ1-1	TGTGCCAGCTTGGCTTCTGAAGCTTTCTTT	CASLASEAFF
TRBV2	many	TRBD1	TRBJ2-1	TGTGCCAGCAGCTTGGGACAGGGGGCTCGGGATGAGCAGTTCTTC	CASSLGQGARDEQFF
TRBV3-1	many	.	TRBJ1-2	TGTGCCAGCAGCCAAAGAGGCTATGGCTACACCTTC	CASSQRGYGYTF
TRBV5-1	many	TRBD1	TRBJ2-2	TGCGCCAGCACCTTGAGGACAGGGAACACCGGGGAGCTGTTTTTT	CASTLRTGNTGELFF
TRBV30	many	TRBD2	TRBJ2-7	TGTGCCTGGAGCCCTGAACTAGCGTGGTCCTACGAGCAGTACTTC	CAWSPELAWSYEQYF
TRBV10-1	.	TRBD1	TRBJ2-1	TGCGCCAGCAGTGAGTTGGGGACAGGGCCCTACAATGAGCAGTTCTTC	CASSELGTGPYNEQFF
TRBV12-3/TRBV12-4	.	TRBD1	TRBJ2-7	TGTGCCAGCAGTAACCCGGGGACAGCTTCCTACGAGCAGTACTTC	CASSNPGTASYEQYF
TRBV6-2/TRBV6-3	.	TRBD2	TRBJ2-3	TGTGCCAGCAGTTACTCCTTGACTAGCGGGAGAGGAGATACGCAGTATTTT	CASSYSLTSGRGDTQYF
TRBV20-1	.	TRBD1	TRBJ2-7	TGCAGTGCTAGACAGGGGGCAAACTACGGGCAGTACTTC	CSARQGANYGQYF
TRBV27	.	.	TRBJ2-7	TGTGCCAGCAGTCCGCTGGAGAGCTCCTACGAGCAGTACTTC	CASSPLESSYEQYF
TRBV18	many	.	TRBJ2-3	TGTGCCAGCTCACCACCGGTTCGCAAGGTTGGGGGAGATACGCAGTATTTT	CASSPPVRKVGGDTQYF
TRBV2	many	TRBD1	TRBJ1-2	TGTGCCAGCATGGTATTACTGACAGGGGGAAACTATGGCTACACCTTC	CASMVLLTGGNYGYTF
TRBV6-1	many	TRBD1	TRBJ1-1	TGTGCCAGCAGCATCCGACAGGGGTGGGGGAACACTGAAGCTTTCTTT	CASSIRQGWGNTEAFF
TRBV11-2	.	TRBD1	TRBJ2-7	TGTGCCAGCAGCTTGGACAGGCGATACGAGCAGTACTTC	CASSLDRRYEQYF
TRBV5-1	many	.	TRBJ2-3	TGCGCCAGCAGCAGAGCCGGACAGCTCACAGATACGCAGTATTTT	CASSRAGQLTDTQYF
TRBV18	many	.	TRBJ2-3	TGTGCCAGCTCACCAACCGATAGCGCGGATACGCAGTATTTT	CASSPTDSADTQYF
TRBV20-1	few	TRBD2	TRBJ2-7	TGCAGTGCTAGTGGTCTAGCGGGAGAGAAAGAGCAGTACTTC	CSASGLAGEKEQYF
TRBV6-2/TRBV6-3	many	.	TRBJ1-2	TGTGCCAGCACCGCCCCGACCAACTATGGCTACACCTTC	CASTAPTNYGYTF
TRBV19	few	.	TRBJ2-1	TGTGCCAGTAGTAGCACAAAGGGGGGTGAGCAGTTCTTC	CASSSTKGGEQFF
TRBV28	few	TRBD1	TRBJ2-2	TGTGCCAGCAGTTTACGGACAGGGCTCCCCGGGGAGCTGTTTTTT	CASSLRTGLPGELFF
TRBV28	many	TRBD2	TRBJ2-3	TGTGCCAGCAGTGTACCGGGACTAGCGGGACCACGAAGCACAGATACGCAGTATTTT	CASSVPGLAGPRSTDTQYF
TRBV11-2	.	TRBD1	TRBJ1-2	TGTGCCAGCAGCGCCCGCGTTACAGGGGCCGGCTACACCTTC	CASSARVTGAGYTF
TRBV6-1	.	.	TRBJ1-1	TGTGCCAGCAGGTCTATTTCGGAGAACACTGAAGCTTTCTTT	CASRSISENTEAFF
TRBV10-1	.	.	TRBJ1-1	TGCGCCAGCAGTGAATCCCAGGGGTTGCCCGACACTGAAGCTTTCTTT	CASSESQGLPDTEAFF
TRBV12-3/TRBV12-4	many	.	TRBJ2-6	TGTGCCAGCAGGAAGTTGGGGGCCAACGTCCTGACTTTC	CASRKLGANVLTF
TRBV2	many	.	TRBJ1-5	TGTGCCAGCAGGGCGGACATCTCGGGCAATCAGCCCCAGCATTTT	CASRADISGNQPQHF
TRBV7-9	few	.	TRBJ2-3	TGTGCCAGCTGCCCTCCTGGGGGTTATACGCAGTATTTT	CASCPPGGYTQYF
TRBV7-9	many	.	TRBJ2-3	TGTGCCAGCAGCTGGGGACCCCGGGGTTTGGATACGCAGTATTTT	CASSWGPRGLDTQYF
TRBV6-1	few	TRBD2	TRBJ2-7	TGTGCCAGCAAAGCTAGCGGGAGGTACGGGTGGGAGCAGTACTTC	CASKASGRYGWEQYF
TRBV7-3	many	.	TRBJ1-5	TGTGCCAGCAGCTTAACAGGGGCCCTCAATCAGCCCCAGCATTTT	CASSLTGALNQPQHF
TRBV5-5	few	.	TRBJ1-4	TGTGCCAGCAGCTTGGCCCCATGGGCAACTAATGAAAAACTGTTTTTT	CASSLAPWATNEKLFF
TRBV19	.	.	TRBJ2-5	TGTGCCAGTAGTAGACAGCTACGAGAGACCCAGTACTTC	CASSRQLRETQYF